The T cell receptor beta chain under discussion was sequenced for a study of T cells after yellow fever vaccination. TCRdb re-called the 5' RACE reads with MiXCR, one entry per CDR3 protein. The sample yields about 630,000 distinct CDR3 sequences, 9% to 15% seen once. This CDR3 is built from 16 residues. Germline-derived CDR1 and CDR2 are LGHDT and YNNKEL (reference sequence). J was trimmed by 2 bases and V by 4 bases; bases with no gene match: 11. The source is a man aged 30-40 years who received the YFV17D yellow fever vaccine. The specimen was PBMCs, collected on the day of the yellow fever booster vaccination. The V and J genes are TRBV3-1 and TRBJ2-7, with TRBD1 identical over 7 bases. CDR3 in DNA: TGTGCCAGCAGCCCCTTACCATCGCAGGGGGCCTACGAGCAGTACTTC. Protein product: CASSPLPSQGAYEQYF.